The 25 T cell receptor beta chains below come from one sample, sequenced in a study of Graves' ophthalmopathy and Graves' hyperthyroidism. The TCR beta CDR3 regions underwent amplification from RNA transcripts. An opening RT-PCR round employed HTBI primers and preceded a second-round multiplex PCR. TCRdb independently ran MiXCR on the multiplex PCR reads; one entry per CDR3 protein. This sample has roughly 700,000 distinct CDR3 sequences, with around 40% found just once. Sequenced: peripheral blood. The receptors were gathered from an adult man with Graves' ophthalmopathy.

This rearrangement joins TRBV29-1 to TRBJ2-3; D unresolved. Germline assignment: CDR1 SQVTM and CDR2 ANQGSEA. Trimming removed 3 bases at V and 4 bases at J, with 2 bases between. The CDR3 runs 10 residues. This CDR3 is CSVDADTQYF. The CDR3 DNA sequence: TGCAGCGTTGACGCAGATACGCAGTATTTT.

This chain joins TRBV7-9 and TRBJ2-6; D is ambiguous. V lost 7 bases and J 4 bases, leaving 5 bases between the germline ends. CDR1 is SEHNR and CDR2 is FQNEAQ in the germline V gene (reference sequence). CDR3 length: 12 residues. The CDR3 protein is CASKVGANVLTF. CDR3 coding DNA: TGTGCCAGCAAGGTCGGGGCCAACGTCCTGACTTTC.

The J gene is TRBJ1-2, the V gene TRBV6-2 or TRBV6-3; D is unresolved. The germline gives CDR1 MNHEY, CDR2 SVGEGT. The CDR3 contains 12 residues. The germline V and J ends were trimmed by 10 bases and 1 base, with 10 bases remaining between them. The CDR3 here is CATTRLNYGYTF. The CDR3 DNA is TGTGCCACCACGAGGCTTAACTATGGCTACACCTTC.

This chain links TRBV7-9 with TRBJ2-7, with 8 bases identical to TRBD2. Germline V gives CDR1 SEHNR, CDR2 FQNEAQ (reference sequence). J was trimmed by 1 base and V by 8 bases; bases with no gene match: 4. The CDR3 runs to 13 residues. CDR3 in DNA: TGTGCCAGCCGGGGGGGCGCGTCCTACGAGCAGTACTTC. Its protein is CASRGGASYEQYF. Supplemented by reference TRBV7-9 and TRBJ2-7, the full variable domain reads DTGVSQNPRHKITKRGQNVTFRCDPISEHNRLYWYRQTLGQGPEFLTYFQNEAQLEKSRLLSDRFSAERPKGSFSTLEIQRTEQGDSAMYLCASRGGASYEQYFGPGTRLTVT.

The chain carries TRBV7-9 and TRBJ1-6; no reliable D call. Germline V lookup: CDR1 SEHNR, CDR2 FQNEAQ (reference sequence). The CDR3 length is 16 residues. Trimming took off 4 bases at V and 0 bases at J, with 10 bases between the two ends. The CDR3: CASSYGSFSYNSPLHF. The CDR3 DNA sequence: TGTGCCAGCAGCTACGGCAGCTTCTCCTATAATTCACCCCTCCACTTT.

The rearrangement joins TRBV7-2 to TRBJ2-2; 8 bases are a match to TRBD1. The V segment lost 4 bases and the J segment 3 bases; nucleotides outside the gene matches: 10. The CDR3 covers 17 residues. Per germline, CDR1 SGHTA and CDR2 FQGNSA. The CDR3 sequence: CASSSTQGVADTGELFF. CDR3 bases: TGTGCCAGCAGCTCAACACAGGGGGTTGCAGACACCGGGGAGCTGTTTTTT.

Written as DNA, the CDR3 is TGCAGCGTTCGCCGGGGTGGGAACTCACCCCTCCACTTT. Translation: CSVRRGGNSPLHF. J is TRBJ1-6 and V is TRBV29-1, with unresolved D. Germline assignment: CDR1 SQVTM and CDR2 ANQGSEA. This CDR3 is built from 13 residues. Trimming took 5 bases from V and 10 from J, leaving 15 bases between them.

The chain recombines TRBV2 with TRBJ2-6; D not resolved. This CDR3 has 16 amino acids. CDR1 is SNHLY, CDR2 FYNNEI, per germline. V lost 3 bases and J 1 base, leaving 10 bases between the germline ends. Here the CDR3 DNA reads TGTGCCAGCAGTGATCGAATAATATCTGGGGCCAACGTCCTGACTTTC. Its translation: CASSDRIISGANVLTF. Full variable domain (remainder filled in from reference TRBV2 and TRBJ2-6): EPEVTQTPSHQVTQMGQEVILRCVPISNHLYFYWYRQILGQKVEFLVSFYNNEISEKSEIFDDQFSVERPDGSNFTLKIRSTKLEDSAMYFCASSDRIISGANVLTFGAGSRLTVL.

The chain links TRBV7-9 to TRBJ2-2; 10 nucleotides agree with TRBD2. J was trimmed by 6 bases and V by 4 bases; bases with no gene match: 5. The CDR3 loop spans 15 amino acids. Germline values: CDR1 SEHNR, CDR2 FQNEAQ (reference sequence). The CDR3 is CASSSAGTSAGELFF. In nucleotides, the CDR3 is TGTGCCAGCAGCTCTGCCGGGACTAGCGCCGGGGAGCTGTTTTTT. The entire variable domain, with the rest obtained from reference TRBV7-9 and TRBJ2-2, is as follows: DTGVSQNPRHKITKRGQNVTFRCDPISEHNRLYWYRQTLGQGPEFLTYFQNEAQLEKSRLLSDRFSAERPKGSFSTLEIQRTEQGDSAMYLCASSSAGTSAGELFFGEGSRLTVL.

This clonotype came up once. This chain links TRBV19 with TRBJ2-2; 9 nucleotides match TRBD1. The V segment lost 5 bases and the J segment 0 bases; nucleotides outside the gene matches: 10. Per the germline V gene, CDR1 is LNHDA and CDR2 is SQIVND (reference sequence). This CDR3 region has 18 residues. The CDR3 sequence: CASSPRTGGRTNTGELFF. The CDR3, as DNA: TGTGCCAGTAGTCCCAGAACAGGGGGCCGAACGAACACCGGGGAGCTGTTTTTT. The whole variable domain, filled in from reference TRBV19 and TRBJ2-2, reads DGGITQSPKYLFRKEGQNVTLSCEQNLNHDAMYWYRQDPGQGLRLIYYSQIVNDFQKGDIAEGYSVSREKKESFPLTVTSAQKNPTAFYLCASSPRTGGRTNTGELFFGEGSRLTVL.

The rearrangement joins TRBV5-1 to TRBJ1-1; D unclear. The CDR3 extends over 12 amino acids. The germline CDR1 and CDR2 sequences are SGHRS and YFSETQ. The germline V and J ends were trimmed by 4 bases and 6 bases, with 10 bases remaining between them. CDR3 in DNA: TGCGCCAGCAGCAAGGACCCATCTGAAGCTTTCTTT. As protein: CASSKDPSEAFF.

The genes are TRBV10-3 and TRBJ1-2; D is possibly TRBD1 (5 bases). In germline, CDR1 is ENHRY, CDR2 SYGVKD. The CDR3 runs 13 residues. Deletions cut 6 bases from V and 6 bases from J, with 14 bases between. CDR3 region: CAIRGTDSHGYTF. Written as DNA, the CDR3 is TGTGCCATCAGGGGGACCGACAGCCATGGCTACACCTTC.

The chain links TRBV10-3 to TRBJ1-6; 10 nucleotides align to TRBD1. The CDR3 consists of 16 residues. Germline lookup yields CDR1 ENHRY and CDR2 SYGVKD. CDR3 DNA: TGTACCAGCAGTCGCCTCCCGGGACAGGGGAATTCACCCCTCCACTTT. Protein: CTSSRLPGQGNSPLHF.

This clonotype was seen a few times. V and J are TRBV6-5 and TRBJ1-5; TRBD1 matches at 7 bases. J gave up 2 bases and V 6 bases, and 7 bases lay outside the gene matches. The germline CDR1 and CDR2 sequences are MNHEY and SVGAGI. CDR3 length equals 15 residues. CDR3 sequence (DNA): TGTGCCAGCAGCCGACAGGGAATTGGCAATCAGCCCCAGCATTTT. Translated: CASSRQGIGNQPQHF.

V gene TRBV29-1 combines with J gene TRBJ2-5, with a weak D call TRBD1 (6 bases). Germline CDR1 and CDR2: SQVTM and ANQGSEA. Trimming removed 8 bases at V and 1 base at J, with 11 bases between. This CDR3 spans 12 amino acids. The CDR3 here is CSPDRSQETQYF. As DNA, the CDR3 is TGCAGCCCTGACAGGAGCCAAGAGACCCAGTACTTC.

The chain carries TRBV9 and TRBJ1-3; weak D call: TRBD1 (6 bases). Germline V gives CDR1 SGDLS, CDR2 YYNGEE. The ends were cut back, 1 base at V and 4 bases at J, with 15 bases in the middle. This CDR3 has 16 amino acids. The CDR3 reads CASSVLDSFSGNTIYF. DNA for the CDR3: TGTGCCAGCAGCGTATTGGACAGTTTTTCGGGAAACACCATATATTTT.

Notes on this clonotype: This may stem from a read error, because a much larger clone lies one nucleotide away. The chain joins TRBV7-9 to TRBJ1-4; a possible D gene is TRBD1 (6 bases). V lost 5 bases, J lost 7 bases, and 11 bases lay in between. The CDR3 sequence is 13 residues long. Germline V lookup: CDR1 SEHNR, CDR2 FQNEAQ (reference sequence). The CDR3: CASSIKGGEKLFF. For the CDR3, the DNA is TGTGCCAGCAGCATAAAAGGGGGTGAAAAACTGTTTTTT.

This sequence joins TRBV12-3 or TRBV12-4 and TRBJ1-2; D perhaps matches TRBD1 (5 bases). The CDR3 contains 18 residues. V lost 6 bases, J lost 0 bases, and 23 bases lay in between. The CDR3 DNA is TGTGCCAGCAGCCAAGATCCACGGGGACGGATACCTAACTATGGCTACACCTTC. It yields the protein CASSQDPRGRIPNYGYTF.

This clonotype was observed a handful of times. The rearrangement joins TRBV5-1 to TRBJ2-2; TRBD1 agrees at 7 bases. Germline CDR1 reads SGHRS; CDR2 reads YFSETQ. The CDR3 has 19 residues. The J segment lost 5 bases and the V segment lost 0 bases, leaving 16 bases of the junction unmatched. The CDR3 sequence: CASSLERTGSTWLTGELFF. Here the CDR3 DNA reads TGCGCCAGCAGCTTGGAACGGACAGGTTCGACATGGTTAACCGGGGAGCTGTTTTTT.

Regarding this clonotype: The junction and the germline gene differ at one end; a read error may be behind it. The J gene is TRBJ2-5, the V gene TRBV7-2, with TRBD1 matching over 7 bases. CDR1 is SGHTA and CDR2 is FQGNSA in the germline V gene. The CDR3 covers 16 residues. CDR3 sequence: CASSQVRGQTQETQYF. In DNA, the CDR3 is TGCGCCAGCAGCCAAGTTCGGGGACAGACCCAAGAGACCCAGTACTTC.

The chain is built from TRBV12-3 or TRBV12-4 and TRBJ2-5; no definite D call. This CDR3 has 12 residues. V was pared by 5 bases and J by 7 bases, with 11 bases between. The DNA of the CDR3 is TGTGCCAGCAGTCCGAGCGTCCGGACCCAGTACTTC. Translating it yields CASSPSVRTQYF.

This clonotype was counted a single time. A read error is possible here, since a much larger clone lies one base away. The chain joins TRBV13 to TRBJ2-5, with no clear D. CDR1 is PRHDT, CDR2 FYEKMQ, per germline (reference sequence). The V end lost 0 bases, the J end lost 5 bases, and 10 bases lay between the germline ends. This CDR3 comprises 14 residues. The CDR3 DNA reads as TGTGCCAGCAGCTTAGGACAGCTCCATGAGACCCAGTACTTC. This codes for CASSLGQLHETQYF.

This clonotype was found a few times. This chain connects TRBV12-3 or TRBV12-4 to TRBJ1-1; D not resolved. Trimming pared 6 bases from V and 7 bases from J, leaving 15 bases between. The CDR3 has 13 amino acids. The CDR3 nucleotides read TGTGCCAGCAGCCTACTGGGGAGAGGTGAAGCTTTCTTT. Translated: CASSLLGRGEAFF.

This chain links TRBV7-2 with TRBJ1-2; tentatively, D is TRBD1 (6 bases). V lost 6 bases and J 6 bases, leaving 20 bases between the germline ends. The CDR3 extends over 15 amino acids. Per the germline V gene, CDR1 is SGHTA and CDR2 is FQGNSA. CDR3 in DNA: TGTGCCAGCAGTACAAGGACAGAGGGTTCGGATGGCTACACCTTC. Its translation: CASSTRTEGSDGYTF.

In its sample, this clonotype was seen once. The gene calls are TRBV29-1 and TRBJ1-2; D unclear. CDR3 length: 11 residues. From germline, CDR1 is SQVTM and CDR2 ANQGSEA. CDR3 coding DNA: TGCAGTTACGGGCCCGAGTATGGCTACACCTTC. It translates to CSYGPEYGYTF. Full variable domain (missing parts from reference TRBV29-1 and TRBJ1-2): SAVISQKPSRDICQRGTSLTIQCQVDSQVTMMFWYRQQPGQSLTLIATANQGSEATYESGFVIDKFPISRPNLTFSTLTVSNMSPEDSSIYLCSYGPEYGYTFGSGTRLTVV.